These 30 T cell receptor beta chains originate from one sample sequenced in a study of blood T cell repertoires in COVID-19. Libraries were prepared by immunoSEQ multiplex PCR; TCRdb keeps only in-frame clonotypes and omits some of them. This table holds a few hundred thousand clones, 83% found once. The sample was PBMCs or T cells enriched from blood (not recorded which). The receptors were gathered from a woman in her forties or fifties who had recovered from COVID-19.

V and J are TRBV4-1 and TRBJ2-2, with 11 bases matching TRBD1. The V gene end was trimmed by 3 bases and the J gene end by 6 bases; junction bases not matched to a gene: 3. The CDR3 totals 15 residues. CDR1 MGHRA and CDR2 YSYEKL come from the germline V gene. In nucleotides, the CDR3 is TGCGCCAGCAGCCACGGACAGGGGGCGCCCGGGGAGCTGTTTTTT. As protein: CASSHGQGAPGELFF.

The table lists this clone with a few counts. This chain uses TRBV5-4 with TRBJ2-1, with 7 bases matching TRBD2. With V trimmed by 3 bases and J by 0 bases, 6 bases remained unmatched. This CDR3 is built from 16 residues. CDR1 is SGHNT and CDR2 is YYREEE in the germline V gene (reference sequence). CDR3 coding DNA: TGTGCCAGCAGCTCGGGGAGGACTAGCTCCTACAATGAGCAGTTCTTC. Protein product: CASSSGRTSSYNEQFF.

The V call is TRBV2, the J call TRBJ2-1; 14 bases are shared with TRBD2. CDR1 is SNHLY, CDR2 FYNNEI, per germline. With V trimmed by 4 bases and J by 2 bases, 16 bases remained unmatched. The CDR3 loop spans 21 amino acids. CDR3 sequence reads: CASSAYQPGLAGVITYNEQFF. In DNA, the CDR3 is TGTGCCAGCAGTGCCTACCAACCGGGACTAGCGGGAGTTATTACCTACAATGAGCAGTTCTTC. Variable domain in full (rest from reference TRBV2 and TRBJ2-1): EPEVTQTPSHQVTQMGQEVILRCVPISNHLYFYWYRQILGQKVEFLVSFYNNEISEKSEIFDDQFSVERPDGSNFTLKIRSTKLEDSAMYFCASSAYQPGLAGVITYNEQFFGPGTRLTVL.

The chain links TRBV2 to TRBJ2-7, with 11 bases aligning to TRBD2. V lost 4 bases, J lost 2 bases, and 4 bases stayed unmatched. This CDR3 is 15 amino acids long. Per germline, CDR1 SNHLY and CDR2 FYNNEI. CDR3 sequence reads: CASSGLAGMTYEQYF. CDR3 nucleotides: TGTGCCAGCAGTGGACTAGCGGGAATGACCTACGAGCAGTACTTC. Complete variable domain (other parts from reference TRBV2 and TRBJ2-7): EPEVTQTPSHQVTQMGQEVILRCVPISNHLYFYWYRQILGQKVEFLVSFYNNEISEKSEIFDDQFSVERPDGSNFTLKIRSTKLEDSAMYFCASSGLAGMTYEQYFGPGTRLTVT.

This clone has more than one count but fewer than ten. The rearrangement links TRBV20-1 to TRBJ1-6; D is unresolved. V lost 3 bases and J lost 7, with 13 bases in between. Looked up from germline, CDR1 is DFQATT and CDR2 is SNEGSKA (reference sequence). This CDR3 region has 14 residues. The DNA for the CDR3 is TGCAGTGCTAGTCAGTCTCTCGGGAATTCACCCCTCCACTTT. This gives the protein CSASQSLGNSPLHF.

The V gene is TRBV2, the J gene TRBJ2-1; D remains unclear. With 7 bases removed from V and 4 bases from J, the gap between germline ends came to 11 bases. The CDR3 is made up of 13 amino acids. The germline V gene encodes CDR1 SNHLY and CDR2 FYNNEI. DNA of the CDR3: TGTGCCAGCAACCCGGTTGGTTACAATGAGCAGTTCTTC. Protein sequence: CASNPVGYNEQFF.

This clone was recorded only once. The chain has TRBV7-8 and TRBJ1-6; TRBD1 is a possible D gene (5 bases). The germline V gene has CDR1 SGHVS and CDR2 FQNEAQ. This CDR3 is built from 18 residues. V was clipped by 2 bases and J by 6 bases, with 20 bases between them. CDR3 sequence reads: CASSLRTVGGIANSPLHF. CDR3 bases: TGTGCCAGCAGCTTACGAACCGTGGGGGGGATAGCTAATTCACCCCTCCACTTT.

The V call is TRBV5-1, the J call TRBJ1-1; tentatively, D is TRBD1 (5 bases). Trimming shortened V by 1 base and J by 5 bases, and 9 bases separated the two germline ends. Germline lookup yields CDR1 SGHRS and CDR2 YFSETQ. This CDR3 contains 13 residues. The CDR3 DNA follows: TGCGCCAGCAGCTTGCAGGGCTTGACTGAAGCTTTCTTT. This gives the protein CASSLQGLTEAFF.

The gene calls are TRBV7-2 and TRBJ2-7; 10 bases match TRBD1. Losses at the gene ends were 3 bases for V and 1 base for J; bases not matched to a gene: 9. CDR1 SGHTA and CDR2 FQGNSA come from the germline V gene. The CDR3 length is 17 residues. The CDR3 DNA follows: TGTGCCAGCAGCTTTTTCTCTGGGACAGGGGATTCCTACGAGCAGTACTTC. Translation: CASSFFSGTGDSYEQYF.

The rearrangement joins TRBV10-3 to TRBJ2-6; 7 bases are a match to TRBD1. CDR3 length equals 15 residues. V gave up 6 bases and J gave up 0 bases; unmatched junction bases: 2. Germline CDR1 is ENHRY and CDR2 is SYGVKD. The CDR3 spells CAIRGDSSGANVLTF. As DNA, the CDR3 is TGTGCCATCAGGGGGGACAGCTCTGGGGCCAACGTCCTGACTTTC.

The genes are TRBV6-5 and TRBJ1-3; possibly TRBD1 for D (6 bases). Germline-derived CDR1 and CDR2 are MNHEY and SVGAGI. The CDR3 length is 15 residues. Deletions cut 6 bases from V and 0 bases from J, with 12 bases between. The CDR3 loop is CASRRKGGSGNTIYF. CDR3 coding DNA: TGTGCCAGCAGGAGAAAAGGGGGCTCTGGAAACACCATATATTTT.

In nucleotides, the CDR3 is TGTGCCAGCAGCTTAGTAGCGGGAGCGGACTACAATGAGCAGTTCTTC. The encoded protein is CASSLVAGADYNEQFF. This chain connects TRBV11-2 to TRBJ2-1; 9 positions match TRBD2. This CDR3 is 16 amino acids long. After removal of 1 base from V and 3 bases from J, the junction contained 4 bases not matched to a gene. Germline V gene lookup returns CDR1 SGHAT and CDR2 FQNNGV.

V gene TRBV5-8 combines with J gene TRBJ1-5; TRBD1 matches at 7 bases. Looked up from germline, CDR1 is SGHTS and CDR2 is YDEGEE. The CDR3 has 15 residues. V lost 3 bases and J lost 1; bases outside the gene matches: 4. The CDR3 sequence: CASSWGDSSNQPQHF. CDR3 coding DNA: TGTGCCAGCAGCTGGGGGGACAGCAGCAATCAGCCCCAGCATTTT.

The chain couples TRBV5-1 to TRBJ1-2, with D possibly matching TRBD1 (6 bases). CDR3 size: 15 residues. CDR1 and CDR2 (germline): SGHRS, YFSETQ. V lost 4 bases and J lost 4, with 17 bases in between. DNA of the CDR3: TGCGCCAGCAGCCCGGGAGGCAGGGGCGGCTATGGCTACACCTTC. Translation: CASSPGGRGGYGYTF. The full variable domain, in which reference TRBV5-1 and TRBJ1-2 provide the parts outside the CDR3, is KAGVTQTPRYLIKTRGQQVTLSCSPISGHRSVSWYQQTPGQGLQFLFEYFSETQRNKGNFPGRFSGRQFSNSRSEMNVSTLELGDSALYLCASSPGGRGGYGYTFGSGTRLTVV.

This chain links TRBV14 with TRBJ2-1, with 7 bases that match TRBD2. Germline loops: CDR1 SGHDN, CDR2 FVKESK. The CDR3 spans 14 residues. V dropped 1 base and J dropped 9; count of bases not matched to a gene: 6. The CDR3 DNA reads TGTGCCAGCAGCCAAGGCGGACTAGTAGGTGAGCAGTTCTTC. It codes for CASSQGGLVGEQFF. Full variable domain (remainder filled in from reference TRBV14 and TRBJ2-1): EAGVTQFPSHSVIEKGQTVTLRCDPISGHDNLYWYRRVMGKEIKFLLHFVKESKQDESGMPNNRFLAERTGGTYSTLKVQPAELEDSGVYFCASSQGGLVGEQFFGPGTRLTVL.

This rearrangement joins TRBV3-1 (or the pseudogene TRBV3-2) to TRBJ2-3, with TRBD2 matching 8 bases. V was clipped by 11 bases and J by 4 bases; unmatched bases: 11. The CDR3 consists of 14 residues. Per the germline V gene, CDR1 is LGHDT and CDR2 is YNNKEL (reference sequence). CDR3: CASRGAREADTQYF. The DNA of the CDR3 is TGTGCCTCCCGCGGTGCGCGGGAGGCAGATACGCAGTATTTT.

The V and J genes are TRBV5-1 and TRBJ1-1; D remains ambiguous. The V and J ends lost 0 bases and 0 bases respectively, with 24 bases between them. The CDR3 is made up of 20 amino acids. Germline V gene data show CDR1 as SGHRS and CDR2 as YFSETQ. The CDR3 DNA is TGCGCCAGCAGCTTGGAGGCCCCCTTCTTTGGGCAGCAGATGAACACTGAAGCTTTCTTT. Amino acids: CASSLEAPFFGQQMNTEAFF.

The gene calls are TRBV2 and TRBJ2-1, with D possibly being TRBD1 (6 bases). The CDR3 extends over 13 amino acids. CDR1 is SNHLY, CDR2 FYNNEI, per germline. The V end was cut by 6 bases, the J end by 5 bases, with 11 bases between. The CDR3 loop reads CASSPDSNNEQFF. CDR3 nucleotide sequence: TGTGCCAGCAGCCCGGACAGTAACAATGAGCAGTTCTTC.

The chain links TRBV6-2 or TRBV6-3 to TRBJ1-2, with TRBD1 identical over 10 bases. The CDR3 contains 14 residues. CDR1 and CDR2 from the germline V gene are MNHEY and SVGEGT. Losses at the gene ends were 6 bases for V and 4 bases for J; bases not matched to a gene: 5. The CDR3 is CASSRGQGGYGYTF. The DNA for the CDR3 is TGTGCCAGCAGCCGCGGACAGGGGGGCTATGGCTACACCTTC.

The gene calls are TRBV6-5 and TRBJ1-5, with a tentative D call TRBD1 (5 bases). This CDR3 has 14 amino acids. CDR1 and CDR2 from the germline V gene are MNHEY and SVGAGI. With 6 bases removed from V and 0 bases from J, the gap between germline ends came to 9 bases. In nucleotides, the CDR3 is TGTGCCAGCAGGCCCGACAGTAGCAATCAGCCCCAGCATTTT. It is translated as CASRPDSSNQPQHF.

The rearrangement links TRBV3-1 (or the pseudogene TRBV3-2) to TRBJ1-4; 7 bases line up with TRBD1. The germline gives CDR1 LGHDT, CDR2 YNNKEL (reference sequence). This CDR3 is built from 17 residues. Losses at the gene ends were 4 bases for V and 0 bases for J; bases not matched to a gene: 8. CDR3 nucleotide sequence: TGTGCCAGCAGCCGCAGGCCGGGACAGACAACTAATGAAAAACTGTTTTTT. It codes for CASSRRPGQTTNEKLFF.

This CDR3 reads CAWSVGQGHEKLFF. As DNA, the CDR3 is TGTGCCTGGAGTGTGGGTCAGGGTCATGAAAAACTGTTTTTT. The chain combines TRBV30 with TRBJ1-4; possibly TRBD1 for D (5 bases). V was shortened by 0 bases and J by 6 bases, with 11 bases between the two germline ends. CDR1 is GTSNPN, CDR2 SVGIG, per germline (reference sequence). This CDR3 spans 14 amino acids. Variable domain in full (rest from reference TRBV30 and TRBJ1-4): SQTIHQWPATLVQPVGSPLSLECTVEGTSNPNLYWYRQAAGRGLQLLFYSVGIGQISSEVPQNLSASRPQDRQFILSSKKLLLSDSGFYLCAWSVGQGHEKLFFGSGTQLSVL.

The chain links TRBV3-1 (or the pseudogene TRBV3-2) to TRBJ2-7, with D unclear. V was trimmed by 1 base and J by 2 bases, leaving 12 bases between them. Germline assignment: CDR1 LGHDT and CDR2 YNNKEL (reference sequence). This CDR3 comprises 15 residues. DNA for the CDR3: TGTGCCAGCAGCCAAGTAGGAGCGCCGACCTACGAGCAGTACTTC. Translating it yields CASSQVGAPTYEQYF.

This chain uses TRBV19 with TRBJ1-5; D remains ambiguous. The ends were cut back, 6 bases at V and 3 bases at J, with 9 bases in the middle. The CDR3 length is 13 residues. CDR1 and CDR2 from the germline V gene are LNHDA and SQIVND (reference sequence). The chain's CDR3 is CASRSQINQPQHF. In DNA form, the CDR3 reads TGTGCCAGTAGGTCTCAGATCAATCAGCCCCAGCATTTT. The variable domain in full, with the rest retrieved from reference TRBV19 and TRBJ1-5, is DGGITQSPKYLFRKEGQNVTLSCEQNLNHDAMYWYRQDPGQGLRLIYYSQIVNDFQKGDIAEGYSVSREKKESFPLTVTSAQKNPTAFYLCASRSQINQPQHFGDGTRLSIL.

V usage is TRBV5-4 and J usage is TRBJ1-2; no firm D call. CDR1 is SGHNT, CDR2 YYREEE, per germline (reference sequence). There are 14 residues in the CDR3. V was trimmed by 4 bases and J by 1 base, leaving 11 bases between them. This CDR3 reads CASSSWALNYGYTF. The CDR3 DNA reads TGTGCCAGCAGCAGCTGGGCCCTTAACTATGGCTACACCTTC. The variable domain in full, with the rest retrieved from reference TRBV5-4 and TRBJ1-2, is ETGVTQSPTHLIKTRGQQVTLRCSSQSGHNTVSWYQQALGQGPQFIFQYYREEENGRGNFPPRFSGLQFPNYSSELNVNALELDDSALYLCASSSWALNYGYTFGSGTRLTVV.

The chain carries TRBV18 and TRBJ2-1, with D uncertain. Germline V gives CDR1 KGHSH, CDR2 LQKENI. The CDR3 consists of 12 residues. Trimming left V 6 bases short and J 6 bases short, with 9 bases between. DNA of the CDR3: TGTGCCAGCTCCCTCCCGGGCAATGAGCAGTTCTTC. It yields the protein CASSLPGNEQFF.

CDR3 in DNA: TGTGCCAGCAGCTTAAGGGGCACAGGGGGTATGAACACTGAAGCTTTCTTT. Translation: CASSLRGTGGMNTEAFF. The V and J genes are TRBV7-2 and TRBJ1-1; 8 nucleotides align to TRBD1. Germline assignment: CDR1 SGHTA and CDR2 FQGNSA. Losses at the gene ends were 2 bases for V and 0 bases for J; bases not matched to a gene: 8. The CDR3 covers 17 residues.

This rearrangement joins TRBV6-4 to TRBJ2-1; perhaps TRBD2 as D (6 bases). Germline V lookup: CDR1 MRHNA, CDR2 SNTAGT. This CDR3 is 14 amino acids long. V lost 3 bases and J lost 10, with 16 bases in between. The CDR3 region has the DNA TGTGCCAGCAGTGATAGTGAAACTAGCTCCGAGCAGTTCTTC. Translated, it gives CASSDSETSSEQFF.

This clone was counted once. The chain couples TRBV19 to TRBJ1-2; D uncertain. With 6 bases removed from V and 0 bases from J, the gap between germline ends came to 14 bases. Germline V CDR1 and CDR2: LNHDA, SQIVND (reference sequence). The CDR3 totals 15 residues. The DNA of the CDR3 is TGTGCCAGTAGCTCACGATCGAGCACTAACTATGGCTACACCTTC. It specifies CASSSRSSTNYGYTF.

The DNA of the CDR3 is TGTGCCAGCAGCTTAGAGCCGGCAGGGGGCATGAATGGCTACACCTTC. It specifies CASSLEPAGGMNGYTF. This rearrangement joins TRBV7-2 to TRBJ1-2, with TRBD1 identical over 8 bases. Looked up from germline, CDR1 is SGHTA and CDR2 is FQGNSA. V gave up 1 base and J gave up 6 bases; unmatched junction bases: 10. The CDR3 has 16 amino acids. Supplemented by reference TRBV7-2 and TRBJ1-2, the full variable domain reads GAGVSQSPSNKVTEKGKDVELRCDPISGHTALYWYRQSLGQGLEFLIYFQGNSAPDKSGLPSDRFSAERTGGSVSTLTIQRTQQEDSAVYLCASSLEPAGGMNGYTFGSGTRLTVV.